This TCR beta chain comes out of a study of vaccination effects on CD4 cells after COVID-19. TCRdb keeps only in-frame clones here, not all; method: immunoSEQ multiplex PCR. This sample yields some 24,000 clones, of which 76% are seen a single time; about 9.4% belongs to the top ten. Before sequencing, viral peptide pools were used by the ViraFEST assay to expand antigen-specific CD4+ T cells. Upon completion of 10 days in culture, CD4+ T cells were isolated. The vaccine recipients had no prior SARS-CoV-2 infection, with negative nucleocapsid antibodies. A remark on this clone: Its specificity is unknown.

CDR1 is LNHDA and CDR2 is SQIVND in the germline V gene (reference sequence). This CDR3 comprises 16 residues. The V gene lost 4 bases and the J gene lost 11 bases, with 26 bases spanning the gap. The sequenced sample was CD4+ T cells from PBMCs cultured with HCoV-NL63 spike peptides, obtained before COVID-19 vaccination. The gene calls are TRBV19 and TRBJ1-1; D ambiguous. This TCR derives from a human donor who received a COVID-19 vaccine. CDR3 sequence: CASSTADVVENGVAFF. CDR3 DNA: TGTGCCAGTAGTACAGCCGATGTTGTGGAGAATGGTGTGGCTTTCTTT.